This TCR beta chain emerged from a study of T cells expressing NK-cell markers. Looking at the study overall: One of the eight sequenced donors was seronegative, whereas the other seven were HCMV-seropositive.

Beta-chain TCR cDNA was generated via 5'RACE template switching with UMIs. TCRdb re-called the 5' RACE reads; every CDR3 protein appears as one record, without DNA. The sample has fewer than 300,000 distinct CDR3 sequences. Germline V gene sequence: CDR1 MNHNS, CDR2 SASEGT. The CDR3 has 15 amino acids. The receptor was isolated from a woman between 18 and 69 years old in good health. The chain recombines TRBV6-1 with TRBJ2-4; without DNA, the TCRdb call of TRBD1 cannot be checked. Sequencing was performed on blood T cells: a sorted CD56 or NKG2C T cell subset, CD4+ or CD8+ T cells, or bulk PBMC T cells (not recorded which). CDR3 residues: CASSEGGKAKNIQYF.